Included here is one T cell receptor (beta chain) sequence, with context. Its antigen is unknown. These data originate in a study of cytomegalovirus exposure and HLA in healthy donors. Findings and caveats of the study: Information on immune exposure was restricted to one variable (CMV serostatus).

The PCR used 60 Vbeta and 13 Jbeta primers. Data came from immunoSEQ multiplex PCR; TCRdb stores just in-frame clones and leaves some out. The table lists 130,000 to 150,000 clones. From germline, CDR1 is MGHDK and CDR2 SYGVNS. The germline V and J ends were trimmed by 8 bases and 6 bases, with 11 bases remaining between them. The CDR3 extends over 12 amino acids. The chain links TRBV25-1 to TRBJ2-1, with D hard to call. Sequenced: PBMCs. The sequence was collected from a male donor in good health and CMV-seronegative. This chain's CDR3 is CASLNLVNEQFF. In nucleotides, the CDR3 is TGTGCCAGCCTCAACTTGGTCAATGAGCAGTTCTTC. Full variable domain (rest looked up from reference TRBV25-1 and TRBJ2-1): EADIYQTPRYLVIGTGKKITLECSQTMGHDKMYWYQQDPGMELHLIHYSYGVNSTEKGDLSSESTVSRIRTEHFPLTLESARPSHTSQYLCASLNLVNEQFFGPGTRLTVL.